This paragraph reports one T cell receptor (beta chain). Its specificity is unknown. The V and J ends lost 4 bases and 0 bases respectively, with 11 bases between them. Germline lookup yields CDR1 SGHTS and CDR2 YDEGEE. The CDR3 runs to 14 residues. This record belongs to a study of CD8 T cells in ankylosing spondylitis. Library preparation for TCR beta used quantitative 5'-RACE with molecular barcodes. TCRdb itself ran the 5' RACE reads through MiXCR, one entry per CDR3 protein. The sample has under 300,000 distinct CDR3 sequences, under 12% seen once. Notes on the study in general: Disease-associated clones were reportedly significantly overrepresented in matched ankylosing spondylitis synovial fluid. What seemed typical of ankylosing spondylitis blood was a TCR beta motif built from eight highly homologous variants. Disease-linked clones had a CD8+ phenotype and relatively low frequency in peripheral blood.

The sequence was collected from a male donor with ankylosing spondylitis or in good health (not recorded which). Sequenced: blood, either unsorted or a sorted T cell fraction (not recorded which). The rearrangement uses TRBV5-8 and TRBJ2-7; D is undetermined. CDR3 loop: CASSLGPRSYEQYF. As DNA, the CDR3 is TGTGCCAGCAGCCTTGGGCCTCGCTCCTACGAGCAGTACTTC.